These 19 T cell receptor beta chains came from one sample sequenced in a study of blood T cell repertoires in COVID-19. Profiling relied on immunoSEQ multiplex PCR, and the TCRdb table lists in-frame clones only, not all of them. The sample lists 180,000 or so clones, more than 80% seen once, with about 11% in the top ten. Sequencing input: peripheral blood. Receptor source: a woman aged 40-49 years with COVID-19, enrolled during active disease.

The chain is built from TRBV5-1 and TRBJ1-3; tentatively, D is TRBD1 (6 bases). The length of the CDR3 is 15 residues. The germline V gene encodes CDR1 SGHRS and CDR2 YFSETQ. Trimming took off 3 bases at V and 4 bases at J, with 14 bases between the two ends. CDR3 nucleotide sequence: TGCGCCAGCAGCTCGACAGGAGTGTCAGGAAACACCATATATTTT. Translated: CASSSTGVSGNTIYF.

The V call is TRBV5-3, the J call TRBJ1-1, with a weak D call TRBD1 (5 bases). TRBV5-3 has ORF status, its function being uncertain. V lost 0 bases, J lost 0 bases, and 15 bases lay in between. The CDR3 consists of 17 residues. DNA for the CDR3: TGTGCCAGAAGCTTGGAAGCGTTTGGGGGGATGAACACTGAAGCTTTCTTT. It yields the protein CARSLEAFGGMNTEAFF.

The chain uses TRBV6-5 and TRBJ2-3, with TRBD1 as a possible D gene (6 bases). This CDR3 spans 15 amino acids. Germline V gene sequence: CDR1 MNHEY, CDR2 SVGAGI. V lost 4 bases to trimming and J lost 0 bases, with 11 bases between them. CDR3 loop: CASSSTGYSTDTQYF. The CDR3 DNA sequence: TGTGCCAGCAGTTCCACAGGGTATAGCACAGATACGCAGTATTTT.

V and J are TRBV7-2 and TRBJ1-1; D may be TRBD1 (6 bases). This CDR3 comprises 14 residues. Trimming removed 5 bases from V and 2 bases from J, with 12 bases in between. Germline-derived CDR1 and CDR2 are SGHTA and FQGNSA. The chain's CDR3 is CASSLYRVNTEAFF. The DNA for the CDR3 is TGTGCCAGCAGCCTTTACAGGGTTAACACTGAAGCTTTCTTT.

The chain joins TRBV10-3 to TRBJ2-6; D call uncertain. Germline lookup yields CDR1 ENHRY and CDR2 SYGVKD. The CDR3 totals 18 residues. Deletions cut 0 bases from V and 0 bases from J, with 12 bases between. The CDR3 sequence: CAISESSGLLSGANVLTF. CDR3 sequence (DNA): TGTGCCATCAGTGAGTCATCCGGTTTACTCTCTGGGGCCAACGTCCTGACTTTC.

This chain joins TRBV10-3 and TRBJ2-3; 8 positions match TRBD2. J lost 3 bases, V lost 6 bases, and 8 bases had no gene match. Per the germline V gene, CDR1 is ENHRY and CDR2 is SYGVKD. This CDR3 region has 15 residues. CDR3 sequence: CAISGAGAQTDTQYF. Written as DNA, the CDR3 is TGTGCCATCAGCGGAGCGGGGGCCCAGACAGATACGCAGTATTTT.

The rearrangement links TRBV12-2 to TRBJ2-3; no DNA check was done on the table's D call, TRBD2. TRBV12-2 is noted as a pseudogene. The CDR3 is 23 amino acids. CDR3 residues: CASRFWTSGAWASFAYDADTQYF. CDR3 DNA: TGTGCAAGTCGCTTCTGGACTAGCGGAGCCTGGGCCTCCTTTGCTTACGACGCAGATACGCAGTATTTT.

This rearrangement joins TRBV4-2 to TRBJ2-2; 8 bases are shared with TRBD2. This CDR3 contains 17 residues. Per the germline V gene, CDR1 is LGHNA and CDR2 is YNFKEQ. The ends lost 0 bases at V and 9 bases at J; junction bases unmatched: 12. CDR3 in amino acids: CASSQEGGLVGHRELFF. DNA for the CDR3: TGTGCCAGCAGCCAAGAAGGGGGACTAGTGGGGCACCGGGAGCTGTTTTTT.

J is TRBJ1-6 and V is TRBV10-2, with a tentative D call TRBD1 (5 bases). The germline V gene has CDR1 WSHSY and CDR2 SAAADI. Trimming took off 8 bases at V and 9 bases at J, with 23 bases between the two ends. The CDR3 totals 16 residues. The CDR3 sequence is CASALYSRVRSSPLHF. CDR3 in DNA: TGCGCCAGCGCACTGTACTCCAGGGTTAGGAGTTCACCCCTCCACTTT.

V usage is TRBV25-1 and J usage is TRBJ1-2, with TRBD1 as a possible D gene (6 bases). From germline, CDR1 is MGHDK and CDR2 SYGVNS. With 3 bases removed from V and 4 bases from J, the gap between germline ends came to 15 bases. The CDR3 length is 15 residues. The CDR3 here is CASSDPSGQLYGYTF. The CDR3 DNA reads as TGTGCCAGCAGTGACCCCTCCGGACAGCTCTATGGCTACACCTTC.

This clone was detected once. The chain uses TRBV5-1 and TRBJ1-6; 8 bases fit TRBD1. The CDR3 consists of 16 residues. J lost 7 bases, V lost 4 bases, and 10 bases had no gene match. The germline V gene encodes CDR1 SGHRS and CDR2 YFSETQ. CDR3 bases: TGCGCCAGCAGCACCTCCGGGACAGGTCGCAATTCACCCCTCCACTTT. Its translation is CASSTSGTGRNSPLHF.

This clone was counted only a few times. This sequence joins TRBV7-6 and TRBJ1-2; 7 positions agree with TRBD1. This CDR3 is 14 amino acids long. Germline values: CDR1 SGHVS, CDR2 FNYEAQ. J was trimmed by 4 bases and V by 5 bases; bases with no gene match: 7. DNA of the CDR3: TGTGCCAGCAGCGCTCTGGGGACAGTCTATGGCTACACCTTC. Amino acids: CASSALGTVYGYTF.

The J gene is TRBJ2-3, the V gene TRBV19; unclear D gene. CDR3 size: 14 residues. V lost 5 bases, J lost 4 bases, and 13 bases lay in between. In germline, CDR1 is LNHDA, CDR2 SQIVND (reference sequence). The CDR3 DNA follows: TGTGCCAGTAGTGAGTTCATACGGGCAGATACGCAGTATTTT. It is translated as CASSEFIRADTQYF.

The CDR3 spells CAWSVSSLAYNEQFF. CDR3 bases: TGTGCCTGGAGTGTTTCTAGTTTGGCCTACAATGAGCAGTTCTTC. The chain links TRBV30 to TRBJ2-1; D remains unclear. Germline V gives CDR1 GTSNPN, CDR2 SVGIG (reference sequence). The CDR3 spans 15 residues. V lost 0 bases, J lost 2 bases, and 11 bases lay in between.

This chain connects TRBV5-6 to TRBJ2-4, with D possibly being TRBD1 (5 bases). V shed 4 bases and J shed 0 bases, with 8 bases lying between them. This CDR3 is built from 14 residues. Germline assignment: CDR1 SGHDT and CDR2 YYEEEE. CDR3 amino acids: CASSRQGAKNIQYF. The CDR3 region has the DNA TGTGCCAGCAGCCGCCAGGGAGCCAAAAACATTCAGTACTTC.

The chain employs TRBV7-6 and TRBJ1-2, with TRBD1 as a possible D gene (5 bases). Looked up from germline, CDR1 is SGHVS and CDR2 is FNYEAQ. The CDR3 loop spans 14 amino acids. The V end lost 2 bases, the J end lost 9 bases, and 16 bases lay between the germline ends. The CDR3 reads CASSLSDSRKSYTF. The DNA of the CDR3 is TGTGCCAGCAGCTTATCCGACAGCCGAAAGAGCTACACCTTC.

V and J are TRBV4-1 and TRBJ2-7, with 12 bases lining up with TRBD2. Germline V CDR1 and CDR2: MGHRA, YSYEKL. CDR3 length: 16 residues. J lost 0 bases, V lost 3 bases, and 3 bases had no gene match. CDR3 protein: CASSHLTSGSSYEQYF. In DNA form, the CDR3 reads TGCGCCAGCAGCCATCTGACTAGCGGGAGCTCCTACGAGCAGTACTTC.

This chain joins TRBV30 and TRBJ1-1; D perhaps matches TRBD1 (6 bases). The germline V gene encodes CDR1 GTSNPN and CDR2 SVGIG (reference sequence). V lost 5 bases and J lost 0, with 10 bases in between. The CDR3 consists of 13 residues. CDR3 residues: CAWGRDMNTEAFF. The CDR3 DNA reads TGTGCCTGGGGCAGGGACATGAACACTGAAGCTTTCTTT.

The V call is TRBV2, the J call TRBJ1-1; 9 nucleotides agree with TRBD1. With V trimmed by 6 bases and J by 4 bases, 9 bases remained unmatched. The CDR3 runs 15 residues. Germline V gene sequence: CDR1 SNHLY, CDR2 FYNNEI. The CDR3, as DNA: TGTGCCAGCAGGGAGACAGGGGGTCTGAGCACTGAAGCTTTCTTT. Its protein is CASRETGGLSTEAFF.